This T cell receptor beta chain was recorded in a study of blood T cell repertoires in COVID-19. Profiled with immunoSEQ multiplex PCR; TCRdb holds only in-frame clones, not every one. There are 200,000 to 250,000 clones in the sample; roughly four fifths occur only once, and approximately 5.2% lies in the top ten. The CDR3 loop spans 15 amino acids. The germline V gene encodes CDR1 LGHNA and CDR2 YNFKEQ. V lost 4 bases and J lost 9, with 16 bases in between. Sequenced sample: peripheral blood. This chain joins TRBV4-2 and TRBJ1-6; the D gene is possibly TRBD1 (5 bases). The sequence was collected from an older woman with COVID-19, enrolled during active disease. The CDR3 coding sequence is TGTGCCAGCAGCCCACCGGGGGACGGTGGTTCACCCCTCCACTTT. Protein product: CASSPPGDGGSPLHF.